The T cell receptor beta chain described here comes from a study of blood T cell repertoires in COVID-19. Whole-study context: Sources were T cells, B-cell-depleted T cells, or PBMCs; the material itself was cDNA or gDNA.

Deletions cut 5 bases from V and 6 bases from J, with 17 bases between. Germline V gene sequence: CDR1 SGHDN, CDR2 FVKESK. The CDR3 is made up of 15 amino acids. Assay used: immunoSEQ multiplex PCR; TCRdb lists only in-frame clones, some missing. This table has over 30,000 clones, under 90% appearing once. V and J are TRBV14 and TRBJ2-1, with D tentatively TRBD1 (6 bases). The TCR sequence derives from a man aged 65-85 years with acute or convalescent COVID-19. Input material: peripheral blood. The CDR3 region is CASSIGQSHFNEQFF. The CDR3 coding sequence is TGTGCCAGCAGCATTGGACAGAGCCATTTCAATGAGCAGTTCTTC.